The next 4 T cell receptor beta chains were all read from a single sample in a study of T cell responses to AZD1222 COVID-19 vaccine (dated by TCRdb to 2020 to 2022). The sample's time point label, in plain terms: about 28 days (+/-7) after the second vaccine dose. The treatment or condition label, read with the paper, signifies: meningococcal conjugate vaccine given as trial control. Library preparation employed the immunoSEQ multiplex PCR assay. TCRdb stores this immuneACCESS table with in-frame sequences only. Part of the clones is absent; in the studies checked, under half of the shortfall reflects unresolved V genes, and no reason is known for the rest. In all, the sample holds roughly 200,000 clones, and 85% to 95% of those were seen once. The top ten clones comprise under 1.1% of the sample. Material: peripheral blood, obtained 28 days after the second dose of the MenACWY control vaccine. These receptors all stem from an adult who received the MenACWY meningococcal vaccine as a control.

The V call is TRBV24-1, the J call TRBJ2-1, with 10 bases identical to TRBD2. CDR1 and CDR2 from the germline V gene are KGHDR and SFDVKD. V was clipped by 2 bases and J by 0 bases; unmatched bases: 9. CDR3 size: 19 residues. CDR3 amino acids: CATSDSGLAATSSYNEQFF. The CDR3 DNA reads TGTGCCACCAGTGATTCTGGACTAGCGGCGACGAGCTCCTACAATGAGCAGTTCTTC.

This chain joins TRBV7-8 and TRBJ1-4; no firm D call. CDR3 length: 13 residues. CDR1 and CDR2 (germline): SGHVS, FQNEAQ. The V end lost 6 bases, the J end lost 7 bases, and 12 bases lay between the germline ends. The CDR3 DNA follows: TGTGCCAGCAGGGCTACCTTGGGTGAAAAACTGTTTTTT. It translates to CASRATLGEKLFF.

In this sample, this clone turned up a few times. This sequence joins TRBV29-1 and TRBJ2-1; TRBD1 matches 9 bases. With V trimmed by 3 bases and J by 3 bases, 3 bases remained unmatched. The CDR3 spans 14 residues. Germline CDR1 reads SQVTM; CDR2 reads ANQGSEA. CDR3 sequence: CSVDGTGYYNEQFF. The CDR3 coding sequence is TGCAGCGTTGACGGGACAGGGTACTACAATGAGCAGTTCTTC.

The chain employs TRBV5-1 and TRBJ1-2, with D possibly matching TRBD1 (5 bases). The CDR3 contains 14 residues. The germline gives CDR1 SGHRS, CDR2 YFSETQ. Trimming removed 1 base from V and 4 bases from J, with 11 bases in between. CDR3 region: CASSLWDPGYGYTF. In nucleotides, the CDR3 is TGCGCCAGCAGCTTGTGGGACCCCGGCTATGGCTACACCTTC.